A single sample is the source of the 22 T cell receptor beta chains below, sequenced in a study of blood T cell repertoires in COVID-19. Repertoires were generated with immunoSEQ multiplex PCR, while TCRdb's copy carries only in-frame clones and drops some. The sample lists under 450,000 clones; approximately 89% were seen once. What was sequenced was peripheral blood. These receptors came from a woman aged 40 to 50 with COVID-19, enrolled during active disease.

The rearrangement uses TRBV27 and TRBJ1-3; D is ambiguous. This CDR3 comprises 14 residues. The V gene lost 2 bases and the J gene lost 2 bases, with 7 bases spanning the gap. Germline loops: CDR1 MNHEY, CDR2 SMNVEV (reference sequence). The CDR3 DNA reads TGTGCCAGCAGTTTAGGAGCCGCTGGAAACACCATATATTTT. Its protein is CASSLGAAGNTIYF.

This chain uses TRBV5-1 with TRBJ2-7; D possibly corresponds to TRBD1 (6 bases). CDR3 length: 14 amino acids. The V end was cut by 0 bases, the J end by 3 bases, with 10 bases between. The germline V gene encodes CDR1 SGHRS and CDR2 YFSETQ. The CDR3 spells CASSLVIGGYEQYF. The CDR3 DNA reads as TGCGCCAGCAGCTTGGTTATAGGGGGCTACGAGCAGTACTTC.

This clone occurred once. The chain uses TRBV7-9 and TRBJ2-1, with 14 bases matching TRBD2. Germline CDR1 SEHNR, CDR2 FQNEAQ (reference sequence). Trimming cost V 7 bases and J 9 bases; bases outside gene matches: 11. This CDR3 has 16 residues. CDR3 sequence (DNA): TGTGCCAGCAAGACTAGCGGGAGGGCCCAGGGGGGTGAGCAGTTCTTC. Its protein product is CASKTSGRAQGGEQFF.

The chain joins TRBV6-5 to TRBJ2-5; 11 bases are shared with TRBD2. Germline lookup yields CDR1 MNHEY and CDR2 SVGAGI. The CDR3 loop spans 15 amino acids. The J segment lost 3 bases and the V segment lost 0 bases, leaving 0 bases of the junction unmatched. CDR3 DNA: TGTGCCAGCAGTTACTCGGGACTAGCGGAAGAGACCCAGTACTTC. Its protein is CASSYSGLAEETQYF.

This chain joins TRBV7-2 and TRBJ1-2; no clear D gene. This CDR3 has 13 residues. Trimming pared 5 bases from V and 4 bases from J, leaving 11 bases between. Germline CDR1 is SGHTA and CDR2 is FQGNSA. The CDR3 region is CASSHSSFYGYTF. The CDR3 nucleotides are TGTGCCAGCAGCCACAGCTCTTTCTATGGCTACACCTTC.

This clone came up a few times. The rearrangement links TRBV10-3 to TRBJ2-1; 11 bases align to TRBD1. The CDR3 is 18 residues long. The V gene's germline CDR1 is ENHRY and CDR2 SYGVKD. J was trimmed by 9 bases and V by 9 bases; bases with no gene match: 22. The CDR3 region has the DNA TGTGCCATTTCCCGGGACAGGGGGGGAATAGCGGGAGAGGGTGAGCAGTTCTTC. This codes for CAISRDRGGIAGEGEQFF.

This rearrangement joins TRBV5-4 to TRBJ2-7; TRBD1 matches 12 bases. CDR3 size: 15 residues. The germline V gene has CDR1 SGHNT and CDR2 YYREEE (reference sequence). J lost 3 bases, V lost 0 bases, and 1 base had no gene match. CDR3: CASSLGDRGLYEQYF. In nucleotides, the CDR3 is TGTGCCAGCAGCTTGGGGGACAGGGGGCTCTACGAGCAGTACTTC.

The chain combines TRBV4-1 with TRBJ1-2, with D maybe TRBD1 (5 bases). Germline values: CDR1 MGHRA, CDR2 YSYEKL. V lost 0 bases and J lost 4, with 9 bases in between. The CDR3 extends over 14 amino acids. The CDR3 protein is CASSQDQGFYGYTF. The CDR3 bases are TGCGCCAGCAGCCAAGATCAGGGATTCTATGGCTACACCTTC.

This sequence joins TRBV19 and TRBJ2-1; 7 nucleotides match TRBD2. Germline V gene sequence: CDR1 LNHDA, CDR2 SQIVND (reference sequence). The CDR3 covers 15 residues. The V segment lost 3 bases and the J segment 2 bases; nucleotides outside the gene matches: 4. CDR3 in DNA: TGTGCCAGTAGTATCTCCAGCGGGACCTACAATGAGCAGTTCTTC. Encoded protein: CASSISSGTYNEQFF.

The sample holds one count of this clone. The V call is TRBV19, the J call TRBJ2-3, with D possibly TRBD2 on 6 matching bases. Trimming pared 9 bases from V and 5 bases from J, leaving 18 bases between. Germline V gives CDR1 LNHDA, CDR2 SQIVND (reference sequence). This CDR3 is 14 amino acids long. The DNA for the CDR3 is TGTGCCAGCCGCTGGGGCGGGGAGAGAGATACGCAGTATTTT. Protein product: CASRWGGERDTQYF.

The V gene is TRBV5-6, the J gene TRBJ2-7; 11 nucleotides match TRBD1. The germline V gene encodes CDR1 SGHDT and CDR2 YYEEEE. J gave up 7 bases and V 4 bases, and 10 bases lay outside the gene matches. The CDR3 spans 15 residues. The CDR3 DNA reads as TGTGCCAGCAGCGTAGGACAGGGGGCCTTTCGGGAGCAGTACTTC. Translated: CASSVGQGAFREQYF.

The V gene is TRBV5-4, the J gene TRBJ2-5; D is perhaps TRBD2 (6 bases). Between the trimmed V and J ends, which lost 0 bases and 5 bases, there was a span of 14 bases. Germline V gene lookup returns CDR1 SGHNT and CDR2 YYREEE (reference sequence). The CDR3 loop spans 15 amino acids. The CDR3 sequence is CASSLGLGVPETQYF. In DNA form, the CDR3 reads TGTGCCAGCAGCTTGGGACTAGGGGTTCCCGAGACCCAGTACTTC.

This clone was observed once. The chain is built from TRBV27 and TRBJ1-2, with a weak D call TRBD1 (6 bases). V was clipped by 7 bases and J by 3 bases, with 18 bases between them. The CDR3 is 15 amino acids. The germline V gene has CDR1 MNHEY and CDR2 SMNVEV (reference sequence). The CDR3 protein is CASTSRQALDYGYTF. The CDR3 nucleotides are TGTGCCAGCACATCTCGACAGGCCCTAGACTATGGCTACACCTTC.

V and J are TRBV6-1 and TRBJ2-3, with 14 positions matching TRBD2. In germline, CDR1 is MNHNS, CDR2 SASEGT. CDR3 length: 15 amino acids. After removal of 3 bases from V and 4 bases from J, the junction contained 0 bases not matched to a gene. The CDR3 reads CASSEGLAGADTQYF. Written as DNA, the CDR3 is TGTGCCAGCAGTGAGGGACTAGCGGGAGCAGATACGCAGTATTTT.

This sequence joins TRBV29-1 and TRBJ1-1, with D possibly TRBD1 on 6 matching bases. This CDR3 is 13 amino acids long. The V gene's germline CDR1 is SQVTM and CDR2 ANQGSEA. Trimming took 7 bases from V and 5 from J, leaving 17 bases between them. The CDR3 is CSAKKGGRTEAFF. DNA of the CDR3: TGCAGCGCCAAAAAGGGGGGGCGGACTGAAGCTTTCTTT.

The chain joins TRBV27 to TRBJ1-5; D is unclear. Germline-derived CDR1 and CDR2 are MNHEY and SMNVEV (reference sequence). The CDR3 is 17 amino acids. Trimming took 4 bases from V and 0 from J, leaving 16 bases between them. The CDR3 region has the DNA TGTGCCAGCAGTTCCTCCTTAGAGATTTATAGCAATCAGCCCCAGCATTTT. It is translated as CASSSSLEIYSNQPQHF.

The genes are TRBV4-1 and TRBJ1-1, with D possibly TRBD1 on 6 matching bases. This CDR3 comprises 15 residues. V was pared by 3 bases and J by 5 bases, with 16 bases between. The germline gives CDR1 MGHRA, CDR2 YSYEKL. This chain's CDR3 is CASSQGGGLETEAFF. CDR3 nucleotide sequence: TGCGCCAGCAGCCAGGGTGGGGGCCTCGAGACTGAAGCTTTCTTT.

V is TRBV19 and J is TRBJ2-7, with TRBD2 identical over 7 bases. V dropped 10 bases and J dropped 2; count of bases not matched to a gene: 11. The CDR3 sequence is 14 residues long. CDR1 is LNHDA and CDR2 is SQIVND in the germline V gene (reference sequence). CDR3 loop: CATHHPGLTYEQYF. Written as DNA, the CDR3 is TGTGCCACCCACCACCCGGGACTAACCTACGAGCAGTACTTC.

The chain employs TRBV19 and TRBJ1-2, with 7 bases aligning to TRBD1. CDR3 length: 15 amino acids. Germline lookup yields CDR1 LNHDA and CDR2 SQIVND (reference sequence). Trimming at V came to 5 bases and at J to 5 bases, leaving 11 bases not matched to a gene. The CDR3 coding sequence is TGTGCCAGTAGTTCCCCCGGGACAGCCAGGTATGGCTACACCTTC. Amino acids: CASSSPGTARYGYTF.

This clone was seen once. V gene TRBV6-6 combines with J gene TRBJ2-2, with D hard to call. The CDR3 covers 12 residues. Germline V gene data show CDR1 as MNHNY and CDR2 as SVGAGI (reference sequence). V shed 5 bases and J shed 5 bases, with 6 bases lying between them. CDR3 residues: CASSRGTGELFF. Written as DNA, the CDR3 is TGTGCCAGCAGTAGAGGAACCGGGGAGCTGTTTTTT.

This clone was seen a handful of times. J is TRBJ2-7 and V is TRBV7-8; the D gene is possibly TRBD1 (5 bases). The CDR3 sequence is 14 residues long. Germline lookup yields CDR1 SGHVS and CDR2 FQNEAQ. Trimming took 2 bases from V and 3 from J, leaving 11 bases between them. The CDR3 DNA follows: TGTGCCAGCAGCTTAACAGGAGAAGGCTACGAGCAGTACTTC. Its protein product is CASSLTGEGYEQYF.

The chain uses TRBV10-3 and TRBJ2-7, with a tentative D call TRBD1 (6 bases). The CDR3 covers 15 residues. Germline V CDR1 and CDR2: ENHRY, SYGVKD. V shed 4 bases and J shed 1 base, with 14 bases lying between them. CDR3 region: CAISGRQQGSYEQYF. The CDR3, as DNA: TGTGCCATCAGTGGGCGGCAACAGGGATCCTACGAGCAGTACTTC.